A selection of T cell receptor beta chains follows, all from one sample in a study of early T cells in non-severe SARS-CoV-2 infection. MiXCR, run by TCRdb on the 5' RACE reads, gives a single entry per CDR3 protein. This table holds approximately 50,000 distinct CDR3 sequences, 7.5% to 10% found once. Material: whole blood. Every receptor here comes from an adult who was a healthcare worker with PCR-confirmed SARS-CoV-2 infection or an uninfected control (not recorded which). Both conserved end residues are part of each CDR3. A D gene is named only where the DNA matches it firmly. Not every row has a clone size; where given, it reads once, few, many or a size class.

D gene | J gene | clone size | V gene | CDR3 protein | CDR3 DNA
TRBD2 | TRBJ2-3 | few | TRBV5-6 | CASSVSGSADTQYF | TGTGCCAGCAGCGTAAGCGGGAGTGCAGATACGCAGTATTTT
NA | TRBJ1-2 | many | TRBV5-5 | CASSSTGQFYGYTF | TGTGCCAGCAGCTCGACCGGACAGTTTTATGGCTACACCTTC
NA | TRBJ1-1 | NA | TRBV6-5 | CASSDGSGALNTEAFF | TGTGCCAGCAGCGACGGGTCAGGAGCCTTGAACACTGAAGCTTTCTTT
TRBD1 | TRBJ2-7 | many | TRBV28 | CASRGTGSYEQYF | TGTGCCAGCAGGGGGACAGGGAGCTACGAGCAGTACTTC
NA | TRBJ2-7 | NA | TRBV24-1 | CAASDFRSVKQYF | TGTGCCGCCAGTGATTTCCGGAGTGTCAAGCAGTACTTC
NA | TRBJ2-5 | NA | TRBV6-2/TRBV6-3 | CASNPRLGGETQYF | TGTGCCAGCAATCCTCGGTTGGGGGGAGAGACCCAGTACTTC
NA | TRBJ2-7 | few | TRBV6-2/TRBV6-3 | CASRSTGSYEQYF | TGTGCCAGCCGTTCCACAGGTTCCTACGAGCAGTACTTC
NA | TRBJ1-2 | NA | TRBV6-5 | CASSTPGKTLNYGYTF | TGTGCCAGCAGTACCCCTGGAAAGACTCTAAACTATGGCTACACCTTC
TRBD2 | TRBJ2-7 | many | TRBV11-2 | CASSLDGGTSEQYF | TGTGCCAGCAGCTTAGATGGTGGGACTAGCGAGCAGTACTTC
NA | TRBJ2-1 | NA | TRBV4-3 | CASSQDTPGAMEQFF | TGCGCCAGCAGCCAAGATACCCCAGGAGCAATGGAGCAGTTCTTC
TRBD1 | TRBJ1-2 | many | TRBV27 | CASSPRPGQGAHTF | TGTGCCAGCAGTCCCCGACCGGGACAGGGGGCGCACACCTTC
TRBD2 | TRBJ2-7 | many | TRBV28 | CASSPSGPTYEQYF | TGTGCCAGCAGCCCTAGCGGCCCTACCTACGAGCAGTACTTC
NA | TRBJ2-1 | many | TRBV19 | CASSRAESSYNEQFF | TGTGCCAGTAGTAGGGCTGAATCCTCCTACAATGAGCAGTTCTTC
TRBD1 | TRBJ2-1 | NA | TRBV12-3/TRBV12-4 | CASSSSTGAPYNEQFF | TGTGCCAGCAGTTCCTCGACAGGGGCCCCCTACAATGAGCAGTTCTTC
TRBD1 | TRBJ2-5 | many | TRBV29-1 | CSVGQGRETQYF | TGCAGCGTTGGACAGGGTCGGGAGACCCAGTACTTC
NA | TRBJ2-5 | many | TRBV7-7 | CASTQGPTETQYF | TGTGCTAGCACCCAGGGCCCAACGGAGACCCAGTACTTC
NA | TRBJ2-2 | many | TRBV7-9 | CASSPQTGFTGELFF | TGTGCCAGCAGCCCCCAGACAGGTTTCACCGGGGAGCTGTTTTTT
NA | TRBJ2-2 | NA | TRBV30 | CAWSSDLNTGELFF | TGTGCCTGGAGTAGCGACCTGAACACCGGGGAGCTGTTTTTT
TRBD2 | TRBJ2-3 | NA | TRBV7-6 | CASSAGLAGASSTDTQYF | TGTGCCAGCAGCGCGGGACTAGCGGGAGCCTCTAGCACAGATACGCAGTATTTT
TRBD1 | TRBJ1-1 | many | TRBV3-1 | CASSTGTGAEAFF | TGTGCCAGCAGCACCGGGACAGGGGCTGAAGCTTTCTTT
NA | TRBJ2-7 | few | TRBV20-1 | CSARNRVPAYEQYF | TGCAGTGCTAGAAATAGGGTTCCCGCCTACGAGCAGTACTTC
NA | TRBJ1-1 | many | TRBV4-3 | CASSRLGGDTEAFF | TGCGCCAGCAGCCGTTTAGGAGGGGACACTGAAGCTTTCTTT
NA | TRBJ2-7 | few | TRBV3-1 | CASSQAGDLSYEQYF | TGTGCCAGCAGCCAAGCAGGGGATTTATCCTACGAGCAGTACTTC
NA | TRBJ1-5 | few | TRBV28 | CASSPGPFASNQPQHF | TGTGCCAGCAGCCCCGGGCCCTTCGCCAGCAATCAGCCCCAGCATTTT
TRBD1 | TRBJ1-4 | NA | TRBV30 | CAWSTDRVGEKLFF | TGTGCCTGGAGTACGGACAGGGTCGGTGAAAAACTGTTTTTT
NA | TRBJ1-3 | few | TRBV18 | CASSPPGGGGNTIYF | TGTGCCAGCTCACCACCTGGAGGAGGTGGAAACACCATATATTTT
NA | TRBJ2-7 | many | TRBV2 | CASRGTPGEQYF | TGTGCCAGCAGAGGGACCCCGGGCGAGCAGTACTTC
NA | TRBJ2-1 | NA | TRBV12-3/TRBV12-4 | CASSFLGNNEQFF | TGTGCCAGCAGTTTTTTGGGAAACAATGAGCAGTTCTTC
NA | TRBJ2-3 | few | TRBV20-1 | CSARISDTQYF | TGCAGTGCTAGAATTTCGGATACGCAGTATTTT
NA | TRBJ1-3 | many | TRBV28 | CASSLAGAGNTIYF | TGTGCCAGCAGTTTGGCAGGGGCTGGAAACACCATATATTTT
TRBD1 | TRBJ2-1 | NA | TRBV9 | CASSVGQQGVYNEQFF | TGTGCCAGCAGCGTAGGTCAACAGGGGGTCTACAATGAGCAGTTCTTC
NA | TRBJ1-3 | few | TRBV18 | CASSPTLDSGNTIYF | TGTGCCAGCTCACCGACCTTGGACTCTGGAAACACCATATATTTT
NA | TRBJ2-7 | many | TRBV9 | CASSVGLVRGSSEQYF | TGTGCCAGCAGCGTAGGACTAGTAAGGGGTTCTAGCGAGCAGTACTTC
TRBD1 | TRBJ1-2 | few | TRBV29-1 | CSVEVRTGVGYTF | TGCAGCGTTGAAGTACGCACAGGGGTTGGCTACACCTTC
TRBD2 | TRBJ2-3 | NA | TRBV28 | CASSFVAGRPSTDTQYF | TGTGCCAGCAGTTTTGTAGCGGGGAGACCTAGCACAGATACGCAGTATTTT